The 30 T cell receptor beta chains below were found in one sample sequenced in a study of blood T cell repertoires in COVID-19. TCRdb's copy holds only in-frame clones and misses some; the assay was immunoSEQ multiplex PCR. Of 150,000 or so clones in the sample, around 85% are singletons; the top ten hold approximately 0.6%. Specimen: peripheral blood. All receptors come from a man in his fifties or sixties with COVID-19, enrolled during active disease.

The rearrangement joins TRBV18 to TRBJ2-4, with a possible D match to TRBD1 (5 bases). Germline-derived CDR1 and CDR2 are KGHSH and LQKENI. The V end lost 0 bases, the J end lost 3 bases, and 21 bases lay between the germline ends. The CDR3 has 19 residues. CDR3 in DNA: TGTGCCAGCTCACCACCTACTACCAACACAGGTTTTGTCAAAAACATTCAGTACTTC. It codes for CASSPPTTNTGFVKNIQYF.

This clone was recorded at least ten times. The gene calls are TRBV18 and TRBJ1-1, with D unclear. The CDR3 loop spans 15 amino acids. Germline V gives CDR1 KGHSH, CDR2 LQKENI. Trimming shortened V by 3 bases and J by 2 bases, and 13 bases separated the two germline ends. The CDR3 DNA sequence: TGTGCCAGCTCACCCCCGGGAGCCGGAAACACTGAAGCTTTCTTT. Its protein is CASSPPGAGNTEAFF. The whole variable domain, filled in from reference TRBV18 and TRBJ1-1, reads NAGVMQNPRHLVRRRGQEARLRCSPMKGHSHVYWYRQLPEEGLKFMVYLQKENIIDESGMPKERFSAEFPKEGPSILRIQQVVRGDSAAYFCASSPPGAGNTEAFFGQGTRLTVV.

The chain joins TRBV3-1 (or the pseudogene TRBV3-2) to TRBJ2-1; D gene uncertain. This CDR3 is built from 14 residues. The germline V gene has CDR1 LGHDT and CDR2 YNNKEL (reference sequence). Trimming removed 1 base from V and 8 bases from J, with 12 bases in between. For the CDR3, the DNA is TGTGCCAGCAGCCAAGGACTCCCGGTCCATGAGCAGTTCTTC. It translates to CASSQGLPVHEQFF.

A word on this clone: Within the sample, other DNA sequences also encode this same CDR3. The V gene is TRBV19, the J gene TRBJ1-5; TRBD1 might be the D (5 bases). The CDR3 spans 15 residues. With 5 bases removed from V and 0 bases from J, the gap between germline ends came to 11 bases. Germline assignment: CDR1 LNHDA and CDR2 SQIVND (reference sequence). CDR3 sequence reads: CASSPQGLSNQPQHF. For the CDR3, the DNA is TGTGCCAGTAGTCCCCAGGGTCTTAGCAATCAGCCCCAGCATTTT.

The count of this clone is one. This CDR3 reads CASSVSGSQETQYF. In DNA form, the CDR3 reads TGCGCCAGCAGCGTTAGCGGGAGCCAAGAGACCCAGTACTTC. The chain is built from TRBV5-1 and TRBJ2-5; 9 nucleotides agree with TRBD2. The CDR3 runs to 14 residues. Unmatched junction bases numbered 2, after V lost 4 bases and J lost 1 base. Germline V CDR1 and CDR2: SGHRS, YFSETQ.

The V gene is TRBV10-3, the J gene TRBJ1-3; D is unclear. V gave up 6 bases and J gave up 2 bases, with 11 bases separating them. Germline V gene lookup returns CDR1 ENHRY and CDR2 SYGVKD. The CDR3 is made up of 14 amino acids. DNA for the CDR3: TGTGCCATCAGGGGCGCTTCCACTGGAAACACCATATATTTT. Amino acids: CAIRGASTGNTIYF.

This clone was recorded once. The chain links TRBV15 to TRBJ2-7; TRBD1 matches at 8 bases. The V gene end was trimmed by 4 bases and the J gene end by 0 bases; junction bases not matched to a gene: 5. Germline-derived CDR1 and CDR2 are LNHNV and YYDKDF (reference sequence). This CDR3 contains 15 residues. The CDR3 nucleotides are TGTGCCACCAGCATGTCCAGGGGGCCCTCCTACGAGCAGTACTTC. The encoded protein is CATSMSRGPSYEQYF.

This clone was observed a single time. The J gene is TRBJ2-1, the V gene TRBV5-6, with 9 bases lining up with TRBD1. CDR3 size: 15 residues. Germline V gives CDR1 SGHDT, CDR2 YYEEEE. V lost 1 base to trimming and J lost 7 bases; unmatched junction nucleotides: 6. DNA of the CDR3: TGTGCCAGCAGCTTGATTGGGACAGGGTCGAATGAGCAGTTCTTC. Translated, it gives CASSLIGTGSNEQFF. The full variable domain, rest sourced from reference TRBV5-6 and TRBJ2-1, is DAGVTQSPTHLIKTRGQQVTLRCSPKSGHDTVSWYQQALGQGPQFIFQYYEEEERQRGNFPDRFSGHQFPNYSSELNVNALLLGDSALYLCASSLIGTGSNEQFFGPGTRLTVL.

The rearrangement joins TRBV27 to TRBJ2-5, with TRBD2 identical over 13 bases. This CDR3 is built from 18 residues. CDR1 MNHEY and CDR2 SMNVEV come from the germline V gene (reference sequence). J was trimmed by 5 bases and V by 3 bases; bases with no gene match: 12. The CDR3 here is CASSFRRTSGSARETQYF. CDR3 nucleotide sequence: TGTGCCAGCAGTTTTCGAAGGACTAGCGGGAGTGCGAGGGAGACCCAGTACTTC.

This chain's CDR3 is CASSALKSNQPQHF. The CDR3 coding sequence is TGTGCCAGCAGCGCGTTAAAAAGCAATCAGCCCCAGCATTTT. The gene calls are TRBV7-2 and TRBJ1-5; D is unresolved. Germline lookup yields CDR1 SGHTA and CDR2 FQGNSA. The V end was cut by 5 bases, the J end by 1 base, with 9 bases between. This CDR3 comprises 14 residues.

This chain links TRBV10-3 with TRBJ1-1; possible D gene TRBD1, 6 bases. The CDR3 has 15 residues. Trimming took 6 bases from V and 0 from J, leaving 14 bases between them. The germline gives CDR1 ENHRY, CDR2 SYGVKD. CDR3 DNA: TGTGCCATCAGAACATCAGGGGACATGAACACTGAAGCTTTCTTT. Translation gives CAIRTSGDMNTEAFF.

V usage is TRBV4-2 and J usage is TRBJ2-7; 11 bases align to TRBD1. CDR3 length: 15 amino acids. The V gene's germline CDR1 is LGHNA and CDR2 YNFKEQ. The J segment lost 3 bases and the V segment lost 2 bases, leaving 3 bases of the junction unmatched. CDR3 region: CASSQWDRGGYEQYF. The DNA for the CDR3 is TGTGCCAGCAGCCAATGGGACAGGGGGGGCTACGAGCAGTACTTC.

The CDR3 bases are TGTGCCAGCAACCCTAGCGGGGGCTACAATGAGCAGTTCTTC. This encodes CASNPSGGYNEQFF. The V gene is TRBV18, the J gene TRBJ2-1; 10 bases map to TRBD2. Germline values: CDR1 KGHSH, CDR2 LQKENI. The junction had 4 bases not matched to a gene; V was cut back by 8 bases and J by 3 bases. This CDR3 is 14 amino acids long.

The chain combines TRBV18 with TRBJ2-1, with a tentative D call TRBD2 (5 bases). The ends were cut back, 4 bases at V and 2 bases at J, with 18 bases in the middle. The CDR3 spans 17 residues. In germline, CDR1 is KGHSH, CDR2 LQKENI. CDR3 loop: CASSHRGAAGAYNEQFF. The DNA for the CDR3 is TGTGCCAGCTCACACCGGGGAGCGGCGGGCGCCTACAATGAGCAGTTCTTC. Looking up the rest from reference TRBV18 and TRBJ2-1 gives the full variable domain: NAGVMQNPRHLVRRRGQEARLRCSPMKGHSHVYWYRQLPEEGLKFMVYLQKENIIDESGMPKERFSAEFPKEGPSILRIQQVVRGDSAAYFCASSHRGAAGAYNEQFFGPGTRLTVL.

This rearrangement joins TRBV19 to TRBJ2-5; 13 positions agree with TRBD2. Per germline, CDR1 LNHDA and CDR2 SQIVND (reference sequence). This CDR3 spans 17 amino acids. Germline trimming cut 5 bases from V and 2 bases from J; bases unmatched to any gene: 8. The CDR3 protein is CASSPGTSGISQETQYF. CDR3 sequence (DNA): TGTGCCAGTAGTCCCGGGACTAGCGGGATCTCACAAGAGACCCAGTACTTC. Full variable domain (remainder filled in from reference TRBV19 and TRBJ2-5): DGGITQSPKYLFRKEGQNVTLSCEQNLNHDAMYWYRQDPGQGLRLIYYSQIVNDFQKGDIAEGYSVSREKKESFPLTVTSAQKNPTAFYLCASSPGTSGISQETQYFGPGTRLLVL.

V usage is TRBV5-4 and J usage is TRBJ1-3; tentative D call: TRBD1 (5 bases). V was cut by 4 bases and J by 0 bases, with 20 bases left in between. Germline assignment: CDR1 SGHNT and CDR2 YYREEE (reference sequence). The length of the CDR3 is 18 residues. The CDR3 here is CASSRAVGSGLSGNTIYF. The CDR3 DNA sequence: TGTGCCAGCAGCCGGGCGGTGGGTTCAGGGCTCTCTGGAAACACCATATATTTT.

The chain carries TRBV7-2 and TRBJ2-7, with D possibly matching TRBD2 (5 bases). V was cut by 5 bases and J by 0 bases, with 14 bases left in between. The CDR3 sequence is 15 residues long. Germline lookup yields CDR1 SGHTA and CDR2 FQGNSA. CDR3: CASSPERVSSYEQYF. As DNA, the CDR3 is TGTGCCAGCAGCCCAGAGAGGGTGAGCTCCTACGAGCAGTACTTC.

Remarks on this clone: Other DNA sequences of this sample code for an identical CDR3. This sequence joins TRBV7-3 and TRBJ2-7, with a possible D match to TRBD1 (6 bases). The CDR3 totals 15 residues. Between the trimmed V and J ends, which lost 5 bases and 2 bases, there was a span of 16 bases. The germline CDR1 and CDR2 sequences are SGHTA and FQGTGA. CDR3 DNA sequence: TGTGCCAGCAGCAAAGGGGCGCAGGGGCCCTACGAGCAGTACTTC. Translating it yields CASSKGAQGPYEQYF.

A few counts support this clone. The gene calls are TRBV6-2 or TRBV6-3 and TRBJ1-4; D remains unclear. The CDR3 covers 13 residues. V lost 4 bases and J lost 11, with 14 bases in between. Germline V lookup: CDR1 MNHEY, CDR2 SVGEGT. In nucleotides, the CDR3 is TGTGCCAGCAGTTCACATTCAGAGGAGAAACTGTTTTTT. This codes for CASSSHSEEKLFF.

The chain combines TRBV18 with TRBJ2-5; 9 bases map to TRBD1. The CDR3 is 12 residues long. Germline V gives CDR1 KGHSH, CDR2 LQKENI. V shed 6 bases, J shed 6 bases, and the junction held 2 bases outside the gene matches. The CDR3 spells CASSGQGQTQYF. CDR3 sequence (DNA): TGTGCCAGCTCGGGACAGGGACAGACCCAGTACTTC. The full variable domain, with the rest looked up from reference TRBV18 and TRBJ2-5, is NAGVMQNPRHLVRRRGQEARLRCSPMKGHSHVYWYRQLPEEGLKFMVYLQKENIIDESGMPKERFSAEFPKEGPSILRIQQVVRGDSAAYFCASSGQGQTQYFGPGTRLLVL.

The chain couples TRBV11-3 to TRBJ2-5, with TRBD1 matching over 8 bases. CDR3 length: 14 amino acids. J lost 1 base, V lost 5 bases, and 3 bases had no gene match. CDR1 is SGHNT and CDR2 is YENEEA in the germline V gene. CDR3 DNA: TGTGCCAGCAGCCCCAGGGGGCCCCAAGAGACCCAGTACTTC. The encoded protein is CASSPRGPQETQYF.

This clone was seen once. The V call is TRBV7-2, the J call TRBJ2-3; D is ambiguous. CDR1 SGHTA and CDR2 FQGNSA come from the germline V gene. Trimming stripped 7 bases from V and 1 base from J, with 6 bases between. This CDR3 spans 12 amino acids. In DNA, the CDR3 is TGTGCCAGCAACCAGGGCACAGATACGCAGTATTTT. This codes for CASNQGTDTQYF.

The CDR3 nucleotides read TGTGCCAGCAGCCAAGATGTTCGGGGTGACACTCAGCCCCAGCATTTT. It yields the protein CASSQDVRGDTQPQHF. The chain couples TRBV4-2 to TRBJ1-5; D unresolved. CDR3 length equals 16 residues. Germline CDR1 LGHNA, CDR2 YNFKEQ. The V end was cut by 0 bases, the J end by 6 bases, with 15 bases between.

The chain recombines TRBV3-1 (or the pseudogene TRBV3-2) with TRBJ1-6; a possible D gene is TRBD1 (6 bases). The V and J ends lost 4 bases and 9 bases respectively, with 7 bases between them. This CDR3 region has 12 residues. The germline V gene has CDR1 LGHDT and CDR2 YNNKEL (reference sequence). The CDR3 bases are TGTGCCAGCAGCCTCAGGGGTTCACCCCTCCACTTT. As protein: CASSLRGSPLHF.

The chain uses TRBV5-5 and TRBJ1-1; D not resolved. With 0 bases removed from V and 11 bases from J, the gap between germline ends came to 8 bases. The CDR3 length is 11 residues. Germline-derived CDR1 and CDR2 are SGHKS and YYEKEE (reference sequence). The CDR3 nucleotides are TGTGCCAGCAGCTTGGGGTATCAGGCTTTCTTT. Translated: CASSLGYQAFF.

The chain couples TRBV6-5 to TRBJ2-5; the D gene is possibly TRBD1 (6 bases). Trimming took 6 bases from V and 2 from J, leaving 7 bases between them. The CDR3 runs 12 residues. CDR1 MNHEY and CDR2 SVGAGI come from the germline V gene. In DNA form, the CDR3 reads TGTGCCAGCAGACAGGGTCAAGAGACCCAGTACTTC. Translating gives CASRQGQETQYF.

The chain carries TRBV2 and TRBJ2-1; no reliable D call. There are 11 residues in the CDR3. Trimming left V 2 bases short and J 15 bases short, with 11 bases between. Germline V gene lookup returns CDR1 SNHLY and CDR2 FYNNEI. DNA for the CDR3: TGTGCCAGCAGTGAAAACTCTCTCTGGTTCTTC. Residues: CASSENSLWFF.

CDR3 coding DNA: TGTGCCACCTCAAAGACGGGGAACACTGAAGCTTTCTTT. Protein sequence: CATSKTGNTEAFF. The rearrangement uses TRBV3-1 (or the pseudogene TRBV3-2) and TRBJ1-1, with D unresolved. Between the trimmed V and J ends, which lost 10 bases and 1 base, there was a span of 13 bases. Germline CDR1 and CDR2: LGHDT and YNNKEL (reference sequence). The CDR3 sequence is 13 residues long.

The rearrangement links TRBV4-1 to TRBJ1-5; weak D call: TRBD1 (6 bases). Germline V gene lookup returns CDR1 MGHRA and CDR2 YSYEKL. V was trimmed by 3 bases and J by 4 bases, leaving 13 bases between them. The CDR3 is made up of 15 amino acids. CDR3 in DNA: TGCGCCAGCAGCCACCCAGACAGGTTGAATCAGCCCCAGCATTTT. This translates into CASSHPDRLNQPQHF.

This clone has just a few counts. The chain recombines TRBV29-1 with TRBJ1-6; D gene uncertain. Per the germline V gene, CDR1 is SQVTM and CDR2 is ANQGSEA. The CDR3 contains 13 residues. Trimming cost V 8 bases and J 0 bases, with 8 bases left between them. The CDR3 sequence: CSCGSSYNSPLHF. CDR3 sequence (DNA): TGCAGCTGCGGAAGCTCCTATAATTCACCCCTCCACTTT.